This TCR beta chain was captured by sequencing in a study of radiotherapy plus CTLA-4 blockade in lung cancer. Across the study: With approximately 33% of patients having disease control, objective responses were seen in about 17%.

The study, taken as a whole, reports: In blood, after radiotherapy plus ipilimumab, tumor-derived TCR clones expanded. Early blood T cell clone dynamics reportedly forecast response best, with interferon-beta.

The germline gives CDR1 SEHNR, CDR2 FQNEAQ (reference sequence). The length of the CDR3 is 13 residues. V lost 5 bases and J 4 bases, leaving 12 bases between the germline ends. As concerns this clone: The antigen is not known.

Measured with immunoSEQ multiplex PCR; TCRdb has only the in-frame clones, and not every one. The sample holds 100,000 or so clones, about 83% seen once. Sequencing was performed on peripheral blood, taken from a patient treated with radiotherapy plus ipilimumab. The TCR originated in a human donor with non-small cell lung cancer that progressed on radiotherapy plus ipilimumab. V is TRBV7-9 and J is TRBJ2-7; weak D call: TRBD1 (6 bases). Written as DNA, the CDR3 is TGTGCCAGCAGCCACACAGGGAGTTACGAGCAGTACTTC. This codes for CASSHTGSYEQYF.